The present entry profiles one TCR beta chain with its context. This sample is drawn from a study of blood T cell repertoires in COVID-19. The repertoire was sequenced with immunoSEQ multiplex PCR; TCRdb's copy has only in-frame clones and lacks some. The sample lists about 160,000 clones; approximately 80% were seen once. The ends were cut back, 1 base at V and 6 bases at J, with 12 bases in the middle. CDR3 size: 15 residues. From germline, CDR1 is MNHEY and CDR2 SMNVEV (reference sequence). The rearrangement joins TRBV27 to TRBJ2-2; TRBD1 is a possible D gene (6 bases). The TCR was taken from a human donor in a cohort sampled during active COVID-19. Sequencing used peripheral blood. The CDR3 protein is CASSLWPGVSGELFF. CDR3 DNA sequence: TGTGCCAGCAGTTTATGGCCAGGGGTGTCCGGGGAGCTGTTTTTT.